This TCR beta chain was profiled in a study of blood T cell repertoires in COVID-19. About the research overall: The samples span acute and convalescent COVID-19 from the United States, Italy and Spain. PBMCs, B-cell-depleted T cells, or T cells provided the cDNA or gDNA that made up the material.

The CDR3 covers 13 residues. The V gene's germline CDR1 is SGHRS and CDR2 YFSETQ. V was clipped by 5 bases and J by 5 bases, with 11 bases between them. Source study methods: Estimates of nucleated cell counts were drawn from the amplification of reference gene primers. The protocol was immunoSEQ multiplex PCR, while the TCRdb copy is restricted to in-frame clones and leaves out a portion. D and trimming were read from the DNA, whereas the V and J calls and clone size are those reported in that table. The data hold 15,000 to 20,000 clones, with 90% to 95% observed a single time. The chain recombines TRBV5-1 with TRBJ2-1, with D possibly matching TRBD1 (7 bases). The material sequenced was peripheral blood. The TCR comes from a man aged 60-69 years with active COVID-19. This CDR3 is CASSPRGDNEQFF. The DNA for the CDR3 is TGCGCCAGCAGTCCCAGGGGGGACAATGAGCAGTTCTTC.